Included here is one T cell receptor beta chain sequence, with context. These data are taken from a study of blood T cell repertoires in COVID-19. Across the study: In each case, the material was cDNA or gDNA derived from T cells, B-cell-depleted T cells, or PBMCs.

V gave up 7 bases and J gave up 2 bases, with 15 bases separating them. CDR1 and CDR2 (germline): LNHDA, SQIVND (reference sequence). CDR3 size: 15 residues. Original handling: Estimates of nucleated cell counts were drawn from the amplification of reference gene primers. Here immunoSEQ multiplex PCR was the method, and the copy in TCRdb shows in-frame clones only, minus some. That table gives V, J and clone size, and the DNA gave D and trimming. Of about 98,000 clones in the sample, about 85% were seen once. Sample: peripheral blood. The TCR originated in a woman at least 80 years old with acute or convalescent COVID-19. V is TRBV19 and J is TRBJ1-5; tentative D call: TRBD1 (5 bases). CDR3 DNA: TGTGCCAGTACCCCCATTGGGGGGGGCAATCAGCCCCAGCATTTT. Encoded protein: CASTPIGGGNQPQHF.